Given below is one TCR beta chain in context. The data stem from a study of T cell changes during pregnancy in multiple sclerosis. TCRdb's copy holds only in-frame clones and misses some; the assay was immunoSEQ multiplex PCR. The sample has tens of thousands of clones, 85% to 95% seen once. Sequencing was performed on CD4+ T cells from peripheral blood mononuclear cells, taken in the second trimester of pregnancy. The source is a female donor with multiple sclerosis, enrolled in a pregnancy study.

The CDR3 sequence: CASSATGTGSYEQYF. CDR3 sequence (DNA): TGTGCCAGCAGTGCTACCGGGACAGGTTCCTACGAGCAGTACTTC. This rearrangement joins TRBV6-5 to TRBJ2-7, with 8 bases matching TRBD1. CDR1 MNHEY and CDR2 SVGAGI come from the germline V gene. J was trimmed by 1 base and V by 5 bases; bases with no gene match: 7. This CDR3 has 15 amino acids.